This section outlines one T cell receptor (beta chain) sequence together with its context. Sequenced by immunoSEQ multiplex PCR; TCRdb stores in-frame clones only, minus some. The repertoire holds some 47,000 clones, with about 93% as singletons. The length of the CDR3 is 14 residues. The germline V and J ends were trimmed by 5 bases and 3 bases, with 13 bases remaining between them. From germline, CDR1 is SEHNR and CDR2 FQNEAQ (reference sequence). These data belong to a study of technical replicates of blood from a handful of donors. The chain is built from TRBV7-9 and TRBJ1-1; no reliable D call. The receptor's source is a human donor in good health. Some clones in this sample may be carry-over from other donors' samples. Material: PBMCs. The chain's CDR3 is CASSPMAGYTEAFF. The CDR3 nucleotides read TGTGCCAGCAGCCCGATGGCGGGCTACACTGAAGCTTTCTTT. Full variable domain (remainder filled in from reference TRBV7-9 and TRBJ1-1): DTGVSQNPRHKITKRGQNVTFRCDPISEHNRLYWYRQTLGQGPEFLTYFQNEAQLEKSRLLSDRFSAERPKGSFSTLEIQRTEQGDSAMYLCASSPMAGYTEAFFGQGTRLTVV.